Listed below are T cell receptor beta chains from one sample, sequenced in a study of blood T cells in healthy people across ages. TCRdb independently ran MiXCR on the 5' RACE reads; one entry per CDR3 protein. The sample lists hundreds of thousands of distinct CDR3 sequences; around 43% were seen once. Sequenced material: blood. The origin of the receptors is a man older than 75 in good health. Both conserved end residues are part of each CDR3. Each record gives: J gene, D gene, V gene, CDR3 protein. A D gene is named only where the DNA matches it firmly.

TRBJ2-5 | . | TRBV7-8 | CASSLVATQETQYF
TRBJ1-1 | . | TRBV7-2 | CASSFTTGIWTEAFF
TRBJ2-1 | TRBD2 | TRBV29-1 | CSVEVGTSGYNEQFF
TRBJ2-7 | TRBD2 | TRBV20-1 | CSAFTSGASYGQYF
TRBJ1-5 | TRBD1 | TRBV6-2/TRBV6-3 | CASRPPGTGIAPQHF
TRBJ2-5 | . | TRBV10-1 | CASSESAARSEQYF
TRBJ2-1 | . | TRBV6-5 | CASSYGGPGIEQFF
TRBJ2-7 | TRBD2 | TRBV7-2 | CASSFTSGIGNEQYF
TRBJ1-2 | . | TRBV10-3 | CAINTGYDYGYTF
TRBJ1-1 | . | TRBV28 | CASSPTDGGNTEAFF
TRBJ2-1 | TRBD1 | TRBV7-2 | CASSTTGTGKNEQFF
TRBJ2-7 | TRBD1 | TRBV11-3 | CASSLETLRQGRGEQYF
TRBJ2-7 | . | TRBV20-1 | CSARASRPLRDEQYF
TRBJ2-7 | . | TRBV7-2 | CASSLSFQEQYF
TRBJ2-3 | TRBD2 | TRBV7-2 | CASSPLAGGLADTQYF
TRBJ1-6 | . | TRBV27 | CASSLHRMRSSYNSPLHF
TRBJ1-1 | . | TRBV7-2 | CASSSGALPEAFF
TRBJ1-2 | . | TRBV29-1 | CSVVLSQVGPYGYTF
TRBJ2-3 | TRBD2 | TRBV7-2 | CASRSRSGRTDTQYF
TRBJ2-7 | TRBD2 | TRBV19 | CASSWGRGSYEQYF
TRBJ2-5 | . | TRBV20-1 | CSALAAINEQYF
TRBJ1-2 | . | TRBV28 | CASSLTRPGDYGYTF
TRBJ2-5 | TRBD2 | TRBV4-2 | CASSQGLAGETQYF
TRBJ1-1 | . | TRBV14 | CAGSQGLGRVGTEAFF
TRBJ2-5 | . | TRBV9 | CASSVARTGEQYF
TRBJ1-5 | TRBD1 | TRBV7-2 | CASSHDRVGPQHF
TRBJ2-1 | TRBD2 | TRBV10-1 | CASNSGGSYNEQFF
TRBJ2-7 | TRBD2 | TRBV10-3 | CAISGGSGSYEQYF
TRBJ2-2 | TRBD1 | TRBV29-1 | CSVTDRGDGELFF
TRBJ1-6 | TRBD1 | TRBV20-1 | CSARDEGAVSPLHF
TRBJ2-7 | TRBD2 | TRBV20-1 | CSARLASGGLSSYEQYF
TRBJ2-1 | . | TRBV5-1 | CASSLYTERYNEQFF
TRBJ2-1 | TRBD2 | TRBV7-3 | CASSPIRSGRANEQFF
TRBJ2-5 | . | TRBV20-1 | CSASGIAPQETQYF
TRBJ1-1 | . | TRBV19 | CASTLAGRTVLEAFF
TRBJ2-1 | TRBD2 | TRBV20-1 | CSARDSGSVMNEQFF
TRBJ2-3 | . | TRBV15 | CATSRDMSAATQYF
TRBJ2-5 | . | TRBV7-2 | CASSLDMREETQYF
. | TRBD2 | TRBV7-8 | CASTPVGGDYEQYF
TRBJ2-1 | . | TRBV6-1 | CASTGTFYNEQFF
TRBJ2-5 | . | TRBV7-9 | CASSLVTAPGSSEQYF
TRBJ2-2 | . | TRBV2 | CASRADLGTGELFF
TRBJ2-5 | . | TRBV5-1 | CASSLARVQGSETQYF
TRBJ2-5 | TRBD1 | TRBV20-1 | CSARDLTGGLETQYF
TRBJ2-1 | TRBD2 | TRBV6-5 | CASSYSGGGAPDSYNEQFF
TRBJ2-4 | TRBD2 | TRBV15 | CATSRWGTSGGALSKNIQYF
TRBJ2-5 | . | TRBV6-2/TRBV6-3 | CASRTLTETQYF